One TCR beta chain is described in this entry. This sample was included in a study of blood T cell repertoires in COVID-19. Study context: Acute and convalescent COVID-19 specimens originated in the United States, Italy and Spain. PBMCs, B-cell-depleted T cells, or T cells provided the cDNA or gDNA that made up the material.

Using immunoSEQ multiplex PCR, the repertoire was profiled, and TCRdb retains in-frame clones only, with some absent. The sample has around 130,000 clones, approximately 84% seen once. This sequence was found in a human donor in a cohort sampled during active COVID-19. Material for sequencing was peripheral blood.

The CDR3 region has the DNA TGTGCCATCAGTGGGGAGCAGCCTAATCAGCCCCAGCATTTT. It is translated as CAISGEQPNQPQHF. The chain joins TRBV10-3 to TRBJ1-5, with D unresolved. CDR1 is ENHRY and CDR2 is SYGVKD in the germline V gene. The CDR3 sequence is 14 residues long. The V gene lost 4 bases and the J gene lost 4 bases, with 11 bases spanning the gap.